This TCR beta chain was captured in a study of blood T cell repertoires in COVID-19 (dated by TCRdb to 2020 to 2021). Looking at the study overall: Samples covering the acute and convalescent phases of COVID-19 were provided by collaborators in the United States, Italy and Spain. The prospective study material was composed of cDNA or gDNA derived from T cells, B-cell-depleted T cells, or PBMCs. Deeply sampled blood TCRbeta repertoires from subjects exposed to, actively infected with, or recovered from COVID-19 were included in the dataset. A freely available public database, intended as a resource for researchers studying the immune response to SARS-CoV-2, is where the repertoires were released. The samples were drawn from two sources: the first 160 participants of the ongoing ImmuneRACE study, and 1,000 to 1,500 subjects contributed by 6 global collaborators. Nearly every sample came with metadata listing a de-identified subject ID, COVID-19 status, age in years and sex. Where available, HLA class I and class II types were obtained from metadata supplied by the sample provider rather than from assay-based typing.

As encoded in the germline V gene (reference sequence), CDR1 is DFQATT while CDR2 is SNEGSKA. V is shortened by 3 bases, J by 6 bases, and the region joining them spans 15 bases. The CDR3, from cysteine to phenylalanine, totals 14 residues. Only CDR3 DNA remains: 42 bases, in frame from the first base. As to this clone: Which antigen it targets is not known. Qualities for individual bases were not recorded, and no much larger clone is one base off.

The immunoSEQ Assay, a bias-controlled multiplex PCR, was used to amplify TCRbeta CDR3 regions from genomic DNA. Regarding the original processing steps: Nucleated cell counts per sample were estimated from amplification of reference gene primers within the assay. To quantify the absolute abundance of each unique TCRbeta CDR3 rearrangement, sequence reads were collapsed and filtered. For each sample, productive Simpson clonality was calculated as the square root of Simpson's diversity index over productive rearrangements. TCRdb took this table from immuneACCESS and kept in-frame rearrangements with V and J called. Such tables lack part of the clones; where checked against another copy, unresolved V genes explain under half of the gap, and the rest is unexplained. V, J and clone size are taken as reported in that table, and D and trimming were inferred from the DNA itself. The sample table records more than 60,000 clones; around 80% of these occur just once. Clones ranked in the top ten supply 4.5% to 7% of the sample.

The collaborating institutions used their own protocols to collect whole blood in K2EDTA tubes. Collaborator samples were shipped for TCRbeta analysis as frozen whole blood, isolated PBMCs, or DNA extracted from either sample type. The paper's findings and limits, for the study overall: How much clinical and demographic metadata was included differed by source and by participant, and the metadata was provided uncurated.

Source material: peripheral blood. The receptor was derived from a man in his sixties with active or convalescent COVID-19. This chain is built from TRBV20-1 and TRBJ1-5, with an unclear D gene assignment. The CDR3: CSASLPTGSQPQHF. The DNA is TGCAGTGCTAGTCTCCCGACGGGTAGTCAGCCCCAGCATTTT.